Each of the 13 T cell receptor beta chains below was sequenced from the same sample in a study. In TCRdb, the 5' RACE reads were re-called with MiXCR into one record per CDR3 protein. This sample's table has around 15 distinct CDR3 sequences. The sequenced material came from naive CD4+ T cells sorted from a lymph node. Indicated subset: naive CD4+ T cells, CD4+CD45RA+CD25-. The receptors shown here come from a female donor with breast cancer.

Comments on this clonotype: The size of this beta chain means little, since it is a stray read in a library made for alpha chains. The chain uses TRBV12-3 or TRBV12-4 and TRBJ1-2; the match to TRBD1 covers 7 bases. V lost 5 bases to trimming and J lost 5 bases; unmatched junction nucleotides: 11. The CDR3 spans 15 residues. The CDR3 region is CASSPRIRGGYGYTF. CDR3 coding DNA: TGTGCCAGCAGTCCGAGGATCAGGGGGGGGTATGGCTACACCTTC.

About this clonotype itself: Found in a library prepared for alpha chains, this beta chain is an off-target read, and its abundance has little meaning. V usage is TRBV12-3 or TRBV12-4 and J usage is TRBJ1-2; a weak D match, TRBD1 (5 bases). V lost 5 bases and J 7 bases, leaving 14 bases between the germline ends. This CDR3 has 13 amino acids. CDR3 DNA: TGTGCCAGCAGTCTATGGGGGGGGGGTGGCTACACCTTC. Its translation is CASSLWGGGGYTF.

In regard to this clonotype: This beta chain was picked up by a library intended for alpha chains and is off target, so its count carries little meaning. This rearrangement joins TRBV7-3 to TRBJ2-3; TRBD2 matches at 8 bases. The V and J ends lost 3 bases and 11 bases, in that order; junction bases with no gene match: 7. Germline CDR1 and CDR2: SGHTA and FQGTGA. The CDR3 runs 13 residues. The CDR3 sequence is CASSLSGSYEQYF. The CDR3 coding sequence is TGTGCCAGCAGCTTGAGCGGGAGCTACGAGCAGTATTTT.

About this clonotype itself: This beta chain is a stray read from a library made for alpha chains; its abundance is not meaningful. The genes are TRBV12-3 or TRBV12-4 and TRBJ1-2; D remains unclear. There are 13 residues in the CDR3. Trimming pared 5 bases from V and 2 bases from J, leaving 9 bases between. The CDR3: CASSPRSNYGYTF. In nucleotides, the CDR3 is TGTGCCAGCAGTCCCCGTTCCAACTATGGCTACACCTTC.

With respect to this clonotype: A read error may account for a junction end that differs from germline. This beta chain lies outside the target of a library built for alpha chains; its clone size means little. This chain links TRBV12-3 or TRBV12-4 with TRBJ1-2, with D possibly TRBD1 on 6 matching bases. The CDR3 is made up of 12 amino acids. The CDR3 nucleotides are TGTGCCAGCAGTTCAACAGGGTTTGGCTACACATTC. Encoded protein: CASSSTGFGYTF.

Concerning this clonotype: This beta chain turned up in a library designed for alpha chains; as an off-target read, its abundance says little. The V call is TRBV12-2, the J call TRBJ1-5. TRBV12-2 is marked as a pseudogene. The CDR3 is 13 residues long. CDR3 coding DNA: TGCGCAAGTCGCTTAGTGGGGAATCAGCCCCAGCATTTT. As protein: CASRLVGNQPQHF.

As to this clonotype: This beta chain came through as a stray read in a library set up for alpha chains, and its size says little. The chain employs TRBV28 and TRBJ1-5; no reliable D call. Trimming took off 7 bases at V and 3 bases at J, with 7 bases between the two ends. The germline V gene encodes CDR1 MDHEN and CDR2 SYDVKM. This CDR3 contains 12 residues. The CDR3 coding sequence is TGTGCCAGCAAACGGCTCAATCAGCCCCAGCATTTT. It yields the protein CASKRLNQPQHF.

For this clonotype: A library prepared for alpha chains yielded this beta chain as an off-target read; its size is of little meaning. The genes are TRBV12-3 or TRBV12-4 and TRBJ1-2; D may be TRBD1 (5 bases). Between the trimmed V and J ends, which lost 8 bases and 2 bases, there was a span of 9 bases. This CDR3 comprises 12 residues. CDR3 DNA sequence: TGTGCCAGCCCTGGGGGGAACTATGGCTACACCTTC. It translates to CASPGGNYGYTF.

About this clonotype: The size of this beta chain means little, since it is a stray read in a library made for alpha chains. V usage is TRBV7-3 and J usage is TRBJ2-5; no clear D gene. This CDR3 spans 13 amino acids. V was clipped by 5 bases and J by 1 base, with 8 bases between them. Germline CDR1 and CDR2: SGHTA and FQGTGA. As DNA, the CDR3 is TGTGCCAGCAGCCCAACCCGCCAAGAGACCCAGTACTTC. Translation: CASSPTRQETQYF. Drawing the rest from reference TRBV7-3 and TRBJ2-5, the complete variable domain is GAGVSQTPSNKVTEKGKYVELRCDPISGHTALYWYRQSLGQGPEFLIYFQGTGAADDSGLPNDRFFAVRPEGSVSTLKIQRTERGDSAVYLCASSPTRQETQYFGPGTRLLVL.

A note on this clonotype: This beta chain represents an off-target read in a library built for alpha chains; its size is of limited meaning. The chain joins TRBV12-3 or TRBV12-4 to TRBJ1-2, with D possibly being TRBD1 (5 bases). V was trimmed by 6 bases and J by 2 bases, leaving 13 bases between them. The CDR3 is 14 residues long. CDR3 protein: CASRRQNLNYGYTF. CDR3 DNA: TGTGCCAGCAGAAGACAGAACTTAAACTATGGCTACACCTTC.

Remarks on this clonotype: This beta chain is a stray sequence in a library constructed for alpha chains; its clone size is not meaningful. The J gene is TRBJ2-3, the V gene TRBV5-1; D gene unclear. Between the trimmed V and J ends, which lost 4 bases and 0 bases, there was a span of 9 bases. From germline, CDR1 is SGHRS and CDR2 YFSETQ. The CDR3 has 14 amino acids. The DNA for the CDR3 is TGCGCCAGCAGCCCAGTCACCAGCACAGATACGCAGTATTTT. Amino acids: CASSPVTSTDTQYF. Together with reference TRBV5-1 and TRBJ2-3, the CDR3 gives the full variable domain: KAGVTQTPRYLIKTRGQQVTLSCSPISGHRSVSWYQQTPGQGLQFLFEYFSETQRNKGNFPGRFSGRQFSNSRSEMNVSTLELGDSALYLCASSPVTSTDTQYFGPGTRLTVL.

In the case of this clonotype: The library was built for alpha chains, so this beta chain is an off-target read and its size means little. V gene TRBV12-3 or TRBV12-4 combines with J gene TRBJ1-2; a possible D gene is TRBD1 (5 bases). CDR3 length equals 14 residues. Trimming removed 7 bases at V and 7 bases at J, with 19 bases between. The CDR3 nucleotides are TGTGCCAGCACCCGCGGCTGGGGCGAGAGTGGCTACACCTTC. It specifies CASTRGWGESGYTF.

In the case of this clonotype: Because the library targeted alpha chains, this beta chain is an off-target read whose size means little. The gene calls are TRBV12-3 or TRBV12-4 and TRBJ2-2; TRBD2 matches 12 bases. This CDR3 has 18 amino acids. With V trimmed by 5 bases and J by 2 bases, 9 bases remained unmatched. CDR3 in amino acids: CASSPWRTSGVNTGELFF. The CDR3 nucleotides read TGTGCCAGCAGTCCGTGGCGGACTAGCGGGGTTAACACCGGGGAGCTGTTTTTT.